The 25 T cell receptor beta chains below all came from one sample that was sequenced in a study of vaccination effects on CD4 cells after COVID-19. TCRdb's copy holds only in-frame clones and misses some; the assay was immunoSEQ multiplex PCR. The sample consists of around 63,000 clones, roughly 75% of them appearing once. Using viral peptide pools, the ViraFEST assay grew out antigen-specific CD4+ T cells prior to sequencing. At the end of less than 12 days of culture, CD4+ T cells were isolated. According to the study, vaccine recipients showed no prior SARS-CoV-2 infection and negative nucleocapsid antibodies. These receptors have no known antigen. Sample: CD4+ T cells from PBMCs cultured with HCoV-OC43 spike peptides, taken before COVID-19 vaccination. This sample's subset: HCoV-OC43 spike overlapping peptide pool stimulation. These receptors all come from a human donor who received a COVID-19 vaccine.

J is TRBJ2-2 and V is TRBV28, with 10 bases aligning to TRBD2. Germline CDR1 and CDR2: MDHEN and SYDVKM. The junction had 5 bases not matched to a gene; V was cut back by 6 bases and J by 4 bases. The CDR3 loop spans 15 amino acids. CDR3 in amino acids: CASSERGGSTGELFF. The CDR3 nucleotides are TGTGCCAGCAGCGAGCGGGGGGGAAGCACCGGGGAGCTGTTTTTT.

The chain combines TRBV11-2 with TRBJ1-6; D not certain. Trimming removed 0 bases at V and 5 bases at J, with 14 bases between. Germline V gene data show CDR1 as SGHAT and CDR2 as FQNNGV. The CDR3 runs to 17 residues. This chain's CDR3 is CASSLEGQDPHNSPLHF. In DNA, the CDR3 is TGTGCCAGCAGCTTAGAAGGGCAGGACCCCCATAATTCACCCCTCCACTTT.

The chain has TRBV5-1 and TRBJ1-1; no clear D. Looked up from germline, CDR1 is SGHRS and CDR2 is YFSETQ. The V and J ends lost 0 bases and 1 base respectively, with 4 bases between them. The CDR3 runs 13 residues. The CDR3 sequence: CASSLDPNTEAFF. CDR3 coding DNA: TGCGCCAGCAGCTTGGACCCGAACACTGAAGCTTTCTTT.

CDR3 sequence reads: CASRERTGGHEKLFF. The CDR3 DNA reads as TGTGCCAGCAGGGAAAGGACAGGGGGACATGAAAAACTGTTTTTT. The chain has TRBV2 and TRBJ1-4; 10 bases fit TRBD1. V was pared by 6 bases and J by 6 bases, with 7 bases of the junction left unmatched. CDR3 size: 15 residues. CDR1 is SNHLY and CDR2 is FYNNEI in the germline V gene.

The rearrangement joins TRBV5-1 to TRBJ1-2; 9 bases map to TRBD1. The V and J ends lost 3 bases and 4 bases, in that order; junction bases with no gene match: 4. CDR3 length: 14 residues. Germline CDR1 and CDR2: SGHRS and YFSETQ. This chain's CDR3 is CASSSTGGGYGYTF. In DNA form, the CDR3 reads TGCGCCAGCAGCTCAACAGGGGGCGGCTATGGCTACACCTTC.

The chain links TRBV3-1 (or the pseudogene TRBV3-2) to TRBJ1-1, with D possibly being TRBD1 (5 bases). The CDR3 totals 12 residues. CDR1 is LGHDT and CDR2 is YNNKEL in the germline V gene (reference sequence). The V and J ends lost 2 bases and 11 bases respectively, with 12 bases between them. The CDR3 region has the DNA TGTGCCAGCAGCCAATCCTCAGGGAAGGCTTTCTTT. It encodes CASSQSSGKAFF.

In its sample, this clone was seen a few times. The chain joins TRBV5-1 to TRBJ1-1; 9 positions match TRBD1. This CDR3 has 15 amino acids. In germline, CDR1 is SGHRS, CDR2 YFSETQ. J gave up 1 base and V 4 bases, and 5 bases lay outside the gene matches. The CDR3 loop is CASSDRTGANTEAFF. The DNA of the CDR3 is TGCGCCAGCAGCGATCGGACAGGGGCGAACACTGAAGCTTTCTTT.

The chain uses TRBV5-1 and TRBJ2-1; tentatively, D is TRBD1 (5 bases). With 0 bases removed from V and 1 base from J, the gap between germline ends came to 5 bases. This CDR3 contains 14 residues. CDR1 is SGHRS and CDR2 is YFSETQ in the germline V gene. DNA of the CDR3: TGCGCCAGCAGCTTGGGACAGTCCTACAATGAGCAGTTCTTC. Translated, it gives CASSLGQSYNEQFF.

The CDR3 spells CASSQDLGAGVGYTF. The CDR3 DNA reads TGTGCCAGCAGCCAAGATCTAGGGGCAGGGGTAGGCTACACCTTC. The genes are TRBV4-2 and TRBJ1-2; possible D gene TRBD1, 6 bases. Between the trimmed V and J ends, which lost 0 bases and 8 bases, there was a span of 16 bases. This CDR3 region has 15 residues. Germline V gene lookup returns CDR1 LGHNA and CDR2 YNFKEQ.

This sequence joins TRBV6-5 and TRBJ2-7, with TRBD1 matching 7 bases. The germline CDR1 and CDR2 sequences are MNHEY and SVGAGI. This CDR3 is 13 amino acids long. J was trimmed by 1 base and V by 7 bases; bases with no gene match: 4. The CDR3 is CASKRQGSYEQYV. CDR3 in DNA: TGTGCCAGCAAAAGACAGGGTTCCTACGAGCAGTACGTC.

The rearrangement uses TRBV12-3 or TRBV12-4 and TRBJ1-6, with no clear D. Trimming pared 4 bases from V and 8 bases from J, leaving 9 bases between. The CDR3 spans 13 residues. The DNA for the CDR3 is TGTGCCAGCAGTTCGGACCAGGATTCACCCCTCCACTTT. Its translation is CASSSDQDSPLHF.

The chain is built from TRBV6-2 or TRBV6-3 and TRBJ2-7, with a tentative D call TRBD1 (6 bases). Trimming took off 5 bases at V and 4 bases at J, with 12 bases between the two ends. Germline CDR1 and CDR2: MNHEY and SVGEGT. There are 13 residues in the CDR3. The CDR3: CASSTGTPYEQYV. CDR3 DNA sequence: TGTGCCAGCAGTACCGGGACACCTTACGAGCAGTACGTC.

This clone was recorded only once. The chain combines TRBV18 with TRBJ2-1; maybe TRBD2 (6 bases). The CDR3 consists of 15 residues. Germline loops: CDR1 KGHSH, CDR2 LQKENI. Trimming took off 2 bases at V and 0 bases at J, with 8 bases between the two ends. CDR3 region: CASSPGGFSYNEQFF. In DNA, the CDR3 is TGTGCCAGCTCACCAGGGGGGTTCTCCTACAATGAGCAGTTCTTC.

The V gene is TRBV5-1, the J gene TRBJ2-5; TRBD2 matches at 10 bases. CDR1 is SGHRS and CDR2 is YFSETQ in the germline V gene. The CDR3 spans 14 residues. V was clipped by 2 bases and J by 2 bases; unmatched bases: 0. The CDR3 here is CASSFSGGQETQYF. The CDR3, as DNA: TGCGCCAGCAGCTTTAGCGGGGGGCAAGAGACCCAGTACTTC.

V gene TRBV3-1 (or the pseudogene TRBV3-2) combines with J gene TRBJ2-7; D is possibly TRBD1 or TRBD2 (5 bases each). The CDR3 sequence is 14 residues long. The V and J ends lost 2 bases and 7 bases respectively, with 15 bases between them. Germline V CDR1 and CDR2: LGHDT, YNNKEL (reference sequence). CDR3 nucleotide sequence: TGTGCCAGCAGCCAATCACCGACGTGGGGGGAGCAGTACGTC. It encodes CASSQSPTWGEQYV.

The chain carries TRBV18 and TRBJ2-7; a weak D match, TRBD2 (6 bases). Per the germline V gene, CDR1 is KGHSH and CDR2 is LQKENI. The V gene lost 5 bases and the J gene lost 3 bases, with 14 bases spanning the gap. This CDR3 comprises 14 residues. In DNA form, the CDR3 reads TGTGCCAGCTCAGCTTCGTCCGGGGGCTACGAGCAGTACGTC. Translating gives CASSASSGGYEQYV.

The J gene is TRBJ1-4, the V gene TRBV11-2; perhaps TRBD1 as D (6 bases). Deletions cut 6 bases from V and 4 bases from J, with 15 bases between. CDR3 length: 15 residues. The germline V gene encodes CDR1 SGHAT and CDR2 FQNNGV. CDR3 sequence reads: CASRKFGQRNEKLFF. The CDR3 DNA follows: TGTGCCAGCAGAAAATTCGGACAGCGTAATGAAAAACTGTTTTTT. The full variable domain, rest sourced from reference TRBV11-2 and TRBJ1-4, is EAGVAQSPRYKIIEKRQSVAFWCNPISGHATLYWYQQILGQGPKLLIQFQNNGVVDDSQLPKDRFSAERLKGVDSTLKIQPAKLEDSAVYLCASRKFGQRNEKLFFGSGTQLSVL.

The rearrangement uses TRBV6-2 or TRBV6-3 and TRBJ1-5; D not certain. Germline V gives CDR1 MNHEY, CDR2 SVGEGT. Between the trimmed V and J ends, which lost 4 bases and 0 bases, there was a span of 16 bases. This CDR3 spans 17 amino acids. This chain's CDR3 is CASSSWGRESSNQPQHF. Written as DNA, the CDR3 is TGTGCCAGCAGTTCATGGGGTAGGGAATCTAGCAATCAGCCCCAGCATTTT.

In nucleotides, the CDR3 is TGCGCCTCCCAGGGGGGTCGCTACAATGAGCAGTTCTTC. Translation gives CASQGGRYNEQFF. This chain links TRBV10-1 with TRBJ2-1, with D tentatively TRBD1 (7 bases). The length of the CDR3 is 13 residues. The germline V gene has CDR1 WNHNN and CDR2 SYGVQD (reference sequence). V was shortened by 11 bases and J by 3 bases, with 14 bases between the two germline ends.

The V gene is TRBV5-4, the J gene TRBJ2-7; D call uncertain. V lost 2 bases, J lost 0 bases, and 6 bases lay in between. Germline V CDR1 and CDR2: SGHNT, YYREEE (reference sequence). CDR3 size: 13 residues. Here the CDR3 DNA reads TGTGCCAGCAGCTTCTCTGGCTCCTACGAGCAGTACGTC. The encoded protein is CASSFSGSYEQYV.

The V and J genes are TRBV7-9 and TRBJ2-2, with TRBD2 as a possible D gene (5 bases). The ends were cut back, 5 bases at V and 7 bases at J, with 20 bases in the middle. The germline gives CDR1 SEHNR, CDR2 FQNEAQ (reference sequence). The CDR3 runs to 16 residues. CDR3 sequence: CASSDLRTSRGGELFF. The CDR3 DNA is TGTGCCAGCAGCGATCTTCGGACTTCAAGAGGCGGGGAGCTGTTTTTT.

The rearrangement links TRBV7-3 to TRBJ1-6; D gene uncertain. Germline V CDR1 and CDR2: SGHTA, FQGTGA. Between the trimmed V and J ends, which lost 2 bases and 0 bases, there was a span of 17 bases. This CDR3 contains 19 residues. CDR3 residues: CASSLYGADHSSYNSPLHF. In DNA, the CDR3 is TGTGCCAGCAGCTTATATGGCGCGGACCACAGCTCCTATAATTCACCCCTCCACTTT. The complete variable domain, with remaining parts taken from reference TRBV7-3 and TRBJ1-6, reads GAGVSQTPSNKVTEKGKYVELRCDPISGHTALYWYRQSLGQGPEFLIYFQGTGAADDSGLPNDRFFAVRPEGSVSTLKIQRTERGDSAVYLCASSLYGADHSSYNSPLHFGNGTRLTVT.

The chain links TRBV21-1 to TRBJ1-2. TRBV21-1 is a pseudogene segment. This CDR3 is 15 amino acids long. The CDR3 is CASSKSLEANYGYTF. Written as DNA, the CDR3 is TGTGCCAGCAGCAAATCCTTAGAAGCTAACTATGGCTACACCTTC.

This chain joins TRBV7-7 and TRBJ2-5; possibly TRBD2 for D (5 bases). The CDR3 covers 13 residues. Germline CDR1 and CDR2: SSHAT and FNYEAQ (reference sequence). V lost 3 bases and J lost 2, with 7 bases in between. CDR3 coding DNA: TGTGCCAGCAGCTTTTCGGGGCAAGAGACCCAGTACTTC. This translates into CASSFSGQETQYF. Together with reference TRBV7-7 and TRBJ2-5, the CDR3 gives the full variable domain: GAGVSQSPRYKVTKRGQDVTLRCDPISSHATLYWYQQALGQGPEFLTYFNYEAQPDKSGLPSDRFSAERPEGSISTLTIQRTEQRDSAMYRCASSFSGQETQYFGPGTRLLVL.

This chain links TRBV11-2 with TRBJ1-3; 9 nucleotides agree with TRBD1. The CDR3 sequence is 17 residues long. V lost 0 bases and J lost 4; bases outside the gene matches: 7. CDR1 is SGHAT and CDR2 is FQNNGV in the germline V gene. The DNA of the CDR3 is TGTGCCAGCAGCTTAGAATTAGGACAGGGGCGAGGAAACACCATATATTTT. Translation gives CASSLELGQGRGNTIYF.